The 17 T cell receptor beta chains below were found in one sample sequenced in a study of CXCR3-negative and CXCR3-positive naive CD8 T cells. Study-level points and caveats: Naive cells positive for CXCR3 carried more hydrophobic TRB CDR3s than CXCR3-negative ones.

Libraries were UMI-labeled 5' RACE TRB cDNA. Each CDR3 protein gets one entry in TCRdb, which reprocessed the 5' RACE reads and gives no DNA. The listing contains about 94,000 distinct CDR3 sequences. Their recognized antigens are unknown. The sample consisted of naive CXCR3+ CD8+ T cells from blood. Subset specified: CD45RO-CCR7+CD27+CD95- naive CD8+ T cells expressing CXCR3 (TNR3+). Receptors originate from a human donor in good health. Some clones in this sample may be carry-over from other donors' samples.

The chain joins TRBV6-6 to TRBJ2-3. This CDR3 is 15 amino acids long. Germline V gives CDR1 MNHNY, CDR2 SVGAGI (reference sequence). CDR3 amino acids: CASSYSMGGADTQYF.

The chain carries TRBV6-2 or TRBV6-3 and TRBJ2-7; the D call from TCRdb, TRBD1, cannot be confirmed without DNA. CDR1 MNHEY and CDR2 SVGEGT come from the germline V gene. The CDR3 is made up of 15 amino acids. CDR3 sequence: CASDEEGAPSYEQYF.

V gene TRBV7-9 combines with J gene TRBJ2-1; the D call from TCRdb, TRBD2, cannot be confirmed without DNA. This CDR3 region has 15 residues. CDR1 is SEHNR, CDR2 FQNEAQ, per germline (reference sequence). CDR3 residues: CASSFGSGGYNEQFF.

The CDR3 spells CASSFGQVDTGELFF. The chain is built from TRBV28 and TRBJ2-2. This CDR3 is built from 15 residues. Germline V lookup: CDR1 MDHEN, CDR2 SYDVKM. Full variable domain (remainder filled in from reference TRBV28 and TRBJ2-2): DVKVTQSSRYLVKRTGEKVFLECVQDMDHENMFWYRQDPGLGLRLIYFSYDVKMKEKGDIPEGYSVSREKKERFSLILESASTNQTSMYLCASSFGQVDTGELFFGEGSRLTVL.

The rearrangement joins TRBV12-3 or TRBV12-4 to TRBJ2-7; TCRdb returns TRBD2, unconfirmable since there is no DNA. This CDR3 is 16 amino acids long. The CDR3: CASSLDPEAHRGEQYF.

The chain combines TRBV29-1 with TRBJ1-1; checking the TCRdb D call of TRBD1 is not possible without DNA. The germline V gene has CDR1 SQVTM and CDR2 ANQGSEA. The length of the CDR3 is 13 residues. The CDR3 reads CSVRDGGYTEAFF.

This sequence joins TRBV29-1 and TRBJ2-2. The CDR3 length is 12 residues. Germline assignment: CDR1 SQVTM and CDR2 ANQGSEA. CDR3 sequence reads: CSVLANTGELFF.

The chain carries TRBV28 and TRBJ2-1; the TCRdb call, TRBD1, lacks DNA for checking. CDR1 is MDHEN, CDR2 SYDVKM, per germline. CDR3 length: 15 residues. CDR3 residues: CASSLLSGPHNEQFF. Full variable domain (missing parts from reference TRBV28 and TRBJ2-1): DVKVTQSSRYLVKRTGEKVFLECVQDMDHENMFWYRQDPGLGLRLIYFSYDVKMKEKGDIPEGYSVSREKKERFSLILESASTNQTSMYLCASSLLSGPHNEQFFGPGTRLTVL.

This chain joins TRBV29-1 and TRBJ2-7. This CDR3 is built from 14 residues. Germline V gives CDR1 SQVTM, CDR2 ANQGSEA. The CDR3 here is CSVASSGSSYEQYF.

This chain uses TRBV4-1 with TRBJ2-3. The germline gives CDR1 MGHRA, CDR2 YSYEKL. This CDR3 spans 14 amino acids. The CDR3 spells CASSQGLKGDTQYF.

The chain uses TRBV5-1 and TRBJ2-3; TCRdb's D call, TRBD2, is unchecked because there is no DNA. This CDR3 is 14 amino acids long. CDR1 SGHRS and CDR2 YFSETQ come from the germline V gene. CDR3 in amino acids: CASSLEGLGDTQYF.

The J gene is TRBJ2-2, the V gene TRBV7-9; the TCRdb D gene call, TRBD2, has no DNA to confirm it. Germline CDR1 reads SEHNR; CDR2 reads FQNEAQ (reference sequence). CDR3 length: 17 amino acids. The CDR3 reads CASSLPLAGENTGELFF. Together with reference TRBV7-9 and TRBJ2-2, the CDR3 gives the full variable domain: DTGVSQNPRHKITKRGQNVTFRCDPISEHNRLYWYRQTLGQGPEFLTYFQNEAQLEKSRLLSDRFSAERPKGSFSTLEIQRTEQGDSAMYLCASSLPLAGENTGELFFGEGSRLTVL.

The chain combines TRBV12-3 or TRBV12-4 with TRBJ2-5; TCRdb's assignment of TRBD2 cannot be checked, as there is no DNA. This CDR3 is built from 15 residues. CDR3 amino acids: CASSFGGGQQETQYF.

The chain joins TRBV4-1 to TRBJ2-5; no DNA is available, so the TRBD2 call from TCRdb remains unchecked. The CDR3 length is 16 residues. The germline V gene encodes CDR1 MGHRA and CDR2 YSYEKL. The CDR3 protein is CACIQDGLGPGETQYF.

The chain recombines TRBV6-5 with TRBJ2-2. Germline V gene lookup returns CDR1 MNHEY and CDR2 SVGAGI. The CDR3 spans 13 residues. This CDR3 is CASSYATAGELFF.

This rearrangement joins TRBV28 to TRBJ1-2. This CDR3 is 12 amino acids long. Germline V gene sequence: CDR1 MDHEN, CDR2 SYDVKM. CDR3 amino acids: CASSLWVEGYTF.

The chain has TRBV15 and TRBJ2-1. Germline CDR1 reads LNHNV; CDR2 reads YYDKDF (reference sequence). The CDR3 covers 14 residues. The CDR3 loop reads CATSRDKASNEQFF.